This T cell receptor (beta chain) was captured by sequencing in a study of T cells in tumors after PD-1 blockade. Findings and caveats of the study: About 41% of tumor TCR clonotypes were also found in blood.

Template: tumor biopsy or peripheral blood genomic DNA, roughly 550-6,004 ng per sample. Method: immunoSEQ multiplex PCR; TCRdb's copy keeps in-frame clones and lacks some. The table lists some 60,000 clones, roughly 75% of them singletons, with under 15% in the top ten. The CDR3 extends over 15 amino acids. A note on this clone: Its antigen remains unidentified.

The input for sequencing was PBMCs, taken before anti-PD-1 treatment. The receptor was derived from a human donor with basal cell carcinoma. The J gene is TRBJ2-7, the V gene TRBV21-1; the table's D call of TRBD1 was not tested on the DNA. TRBV21-1 is classified as a pseudogene. CDR3 protein: CASNQRRTGGCEQYF. The CDR3 bases are TGTGCCAGCAACCAAAGGCGGACAGGGGGCTGCGAGCAGTACTTC.